Each of the 4 T cell receptor beta chains below was sequenced from the same sample in a study of blood T cells in healthy people across ages. Then a second PCR, running about 6 to 12 cycles, was carried out with a sample-barcoded 5' primer and a J-beta primer mix. Each CDR3 protein is one row after TCRdb ran MiXCR on the 5' RACE reads. This repertoire shows roughly 1 million distinct CDR3 sequences, 20% to 25% found once; its top ten account for about 0.69%. This sample also appeared in a second study, on T cells of mothers and their children.

The sample comprised blood. The receptors were gathered from a girl aged 2 to 9 in good health.

The chain is built from TRBV28 and TRBJ1-2; no clear D gene. Trimming took 6 bases from V and 6 from J, leaving 11 bases between them. Per germline, CDR1 MDHEN and CDR2 SYDVKM. The CDR3 totals 12 residues. The CDR3 is CASRHWEDGYTF. The CDR3 DNA follows: TGTGCCAGCAGACATTGGGAGGATGGCTACACCTTC.

This clonotype was counted only a few times. This chain links TRBV6-1 with TRBJ2-7; D is ambiguous. Germline V gene lookup returns CDR1 MNHNS and CDR2 SASEGT. This CDR3 has 12 amino acids. Trimming removed 4 bases from V and 1 base from J, with 5 bases in between. The CDR3 DNA is TGTGCCAGCAGTGGCAGGTCCTACGAGCAGTACTTC. This translates into CASSGRSYEQYF.

In this sample, this clonotype turned up a few times. Relative to the germline gene, one junction end is altered; a read error may explain this. This chain's CDR3 is CASGYSEAGGSDTQYF. The CDR3 DNA reads as TGTGCCAGCGGTTACTCGGAAGCGGGGGGCTCAGATACGCAGTATTTT. The rearrangement uses TRBV6-5 and TRBJ2-3, with TRBD2 matching 9 bases. Germline V gene sequence: CDR1 MNHEY, CDR2 SVGAGI. CDR3 length: 16 amino acids.

The chain is built from TRBV11-3 and TRBJ2-1; D is perhaps TRBD1 (6 bases). This CDR3 region has 16 residues. CDR1 is SGHNT and CDR2 is YENEEA in the germline V gene. Trimming pared 4 bases from V and 1 base from J, leaving 14 bases between. CDR3 protein: CASSSRGLASYNEQFF. CDR3 nucleotides: TGTGCCAGCAGCTCGAGGGGGTTAGCTTCCTACAATGAGCAGTTCTTC.